This T cell receptor beta chain was found in a study of shared clonotypes between healthy human individuals. Study-level findings and limits: In a few donors, around 5.5% of naive CD4 clonotypes appeared in common.

As originally analysed: Filtering differed since immunoSEQ provided only junctions, with no quality scores. Profiled with immunoSEQ multiplex PCR; TCRdb holds only in-frame clones, not every one. That table is the source of V, J and clone size, and D and trimming were worked out from the DNA. Of 550,000 to 700,000 clones listed, roughly 73% are singletons. The CDR3 runs to 16 residues. CDR1 and CDR2 (germline): SGHRS, YFSETQ. The junction had 9 bases not matched to a gene; V was cut back by 5 bases and J by 4 bases. A word on this clone: Its specificity is not known.

This rearrangement joins TRBV5-1 to TRBJ2-5; 12 bases fit TRBD1. Sequencing was done on a sample of memory CD4+ T cells sorted from blood. Noted subset: CD45RA-negative fraction. This TCR derives from a woman between 25 and 40 years old in good health. The CDR3 sequence is CASSYSGTGGLETQYF. CDR3 DNA: TGCGCCAGCAGTTACTCCGGGACAGGGGGCTTAGAGACCCAGTACTTC.